One TCR beta chain is described in this entry. This clone was found once. The antigen it binds to is not known. Base-call qualities are not available, and no considerably larger clone is one nucleotide away. In the germline V gene (reference sequence), CDR1 corresponds to PRHDT and CDR2 to FYEKMQ. Its CDR3 holds 13 amino acids, cysteine through phenylalanine. Only the CDR3 DNA stays, 39 bases, in frame from base 1. V drops 5 bases and J drops 0 bases, leaving 8 bases in between. The entire isolated RNA was reverse transcribed using the High Capacity cDNA Reverse Transcription Kit, and thus expressed TCRB transcripts were sequenced. Naive, central memory and regulatory T cell samples underwent deep immunoSEQ sequencing, averaging about 3.57 million total reads per sample. Sorted cells were lysed in RLT buffer and RNA was extracted with DNase-treated RNeasy Micro or Mini kits, depending on cell number. To prevent cross-contamination, each cell subset was processed individually, whereas patient and healthy donor samples were processed jointly. TCRB sequences were amplified from cDNA with the immunoSEQ multiplex PCR, producing 87-bp fragments spanning the CDR3 region. Amplicons were sequenced on the Illumina HiSeq platform. The study's own analysis went as follows. PCR bias was computationally corrected using synthetic template baselines, reads within Hamming distance 2 were collapsed, and singletons that could not be merged were discarded. Reads were aligned to IMGT to assign V, D and J genes, CDR3 length, and insertions or deletions at six rearrangement sites. Within each subset, clonotype counts were normalized to sorted cell number, after which true diversity and Gini coefficients were computed with the tcR R package. The overlap coefficient, calculated on TCRB nucleotide sequences, was used to measure repertoire sharing. Out-of-frame TCRB sequences from naive cells were analyzed to stand in for the pre-selection repertoire. Here the immuneACCESS table is served through TCRdb, limited to in-frame sequences with V and J called. Missing clones are a known gap in these copies; in checked studies unresolved V genes cover under half, and the rest lacks a known reason. V, J and clone size are taken as reported in that table, and D and trimming were inferred from the DNA itself. Across this sample there are approximately 160,000 clones, with 50% to 70% seen only once. The biggest ten clones account for about 0.081% of the sample.

This sample stems from a study of beta chain features in type 1 diabetes (dated by TCRdb to the late 2010s). The study in broad terms: Mean age, gender distribution, total cell number and subset yield did not differ between patients and healthy donors. Regulatory and stem cell-like memory subsets were obtained from only 8 patients and roughly eight healthy donors, while naive and central memory subsets were obtained from all 28 donors. The study compared TCRB repertoires of sorted circulating CD4+ T cell subsets between recently diagnosed type 1 diabetes patients and matched healthy donors. A total of approximately 99,000,000 sorted cells were examined across all samples, and RNA yield correlated strongly with the number of cells per subset. What the study reported, not specific to this receptor: A moderate but significant shortening of TCRB CDR3 length was observed in type 1 diabetes patients in all four CD4+ subsets. Naive, central memory and regulatory TCRB repertoires appeared to be more similar among patients than among healthy donors. PCR may preferentially amplify shorter templates, but because patient and control samples were amplified and corrected together, any resulting skew would affect both groups equally. Patients with type 1 diabetes made fewer insertions and deleted more nucleotides at VDJ recombination sites, implying thymic rearrangement abnormalities. HLA sub-analyses involved small numbers of individuals, so any influence of HLA type on TCRB rearrangement remained unresolved. Because cDNA was sequenced instead of genomic DNA, highly expressing activated cells could be over-represented, though the groups showed no difference in activation or CD3 levels.

Each donor gave one peripheral blood draw, averaging around 0.11 L, which was collected into heparinised tubes. A BD FACSAria II was used to sort naive, central memory, regulatory and stem cell-like memory CD4+ T cells with a panel that included CD45RO, CCR7, CD25, CD127, CD95 and CD27. Every sorted population had a purity above 98%. PBMCs were separated immediately by Lymphoprep density gradient centrifugation and were stained directly, without being cultured. Samples were stained and sorted in pairs, with one healthy donor and one patient per experiment, so that batch effects were minimized. The sequence derives from a man in his thirties or forties with type 1 diabetes. The chain joins TRBV13 to TRBJ2-7; a confident D gene designation cannot be given. Sequencing was done on a sample of naive CD4+ T cells from blood. The sample's cell subset or site label, in plain terms: true naive CD4+ T cells. At the DNA level, the sequence is TGTGCCAGCAGCGCACAGAACTCCTACGAGCAGTACTTC. Translated, it gives CASSAQNSYEQYF.